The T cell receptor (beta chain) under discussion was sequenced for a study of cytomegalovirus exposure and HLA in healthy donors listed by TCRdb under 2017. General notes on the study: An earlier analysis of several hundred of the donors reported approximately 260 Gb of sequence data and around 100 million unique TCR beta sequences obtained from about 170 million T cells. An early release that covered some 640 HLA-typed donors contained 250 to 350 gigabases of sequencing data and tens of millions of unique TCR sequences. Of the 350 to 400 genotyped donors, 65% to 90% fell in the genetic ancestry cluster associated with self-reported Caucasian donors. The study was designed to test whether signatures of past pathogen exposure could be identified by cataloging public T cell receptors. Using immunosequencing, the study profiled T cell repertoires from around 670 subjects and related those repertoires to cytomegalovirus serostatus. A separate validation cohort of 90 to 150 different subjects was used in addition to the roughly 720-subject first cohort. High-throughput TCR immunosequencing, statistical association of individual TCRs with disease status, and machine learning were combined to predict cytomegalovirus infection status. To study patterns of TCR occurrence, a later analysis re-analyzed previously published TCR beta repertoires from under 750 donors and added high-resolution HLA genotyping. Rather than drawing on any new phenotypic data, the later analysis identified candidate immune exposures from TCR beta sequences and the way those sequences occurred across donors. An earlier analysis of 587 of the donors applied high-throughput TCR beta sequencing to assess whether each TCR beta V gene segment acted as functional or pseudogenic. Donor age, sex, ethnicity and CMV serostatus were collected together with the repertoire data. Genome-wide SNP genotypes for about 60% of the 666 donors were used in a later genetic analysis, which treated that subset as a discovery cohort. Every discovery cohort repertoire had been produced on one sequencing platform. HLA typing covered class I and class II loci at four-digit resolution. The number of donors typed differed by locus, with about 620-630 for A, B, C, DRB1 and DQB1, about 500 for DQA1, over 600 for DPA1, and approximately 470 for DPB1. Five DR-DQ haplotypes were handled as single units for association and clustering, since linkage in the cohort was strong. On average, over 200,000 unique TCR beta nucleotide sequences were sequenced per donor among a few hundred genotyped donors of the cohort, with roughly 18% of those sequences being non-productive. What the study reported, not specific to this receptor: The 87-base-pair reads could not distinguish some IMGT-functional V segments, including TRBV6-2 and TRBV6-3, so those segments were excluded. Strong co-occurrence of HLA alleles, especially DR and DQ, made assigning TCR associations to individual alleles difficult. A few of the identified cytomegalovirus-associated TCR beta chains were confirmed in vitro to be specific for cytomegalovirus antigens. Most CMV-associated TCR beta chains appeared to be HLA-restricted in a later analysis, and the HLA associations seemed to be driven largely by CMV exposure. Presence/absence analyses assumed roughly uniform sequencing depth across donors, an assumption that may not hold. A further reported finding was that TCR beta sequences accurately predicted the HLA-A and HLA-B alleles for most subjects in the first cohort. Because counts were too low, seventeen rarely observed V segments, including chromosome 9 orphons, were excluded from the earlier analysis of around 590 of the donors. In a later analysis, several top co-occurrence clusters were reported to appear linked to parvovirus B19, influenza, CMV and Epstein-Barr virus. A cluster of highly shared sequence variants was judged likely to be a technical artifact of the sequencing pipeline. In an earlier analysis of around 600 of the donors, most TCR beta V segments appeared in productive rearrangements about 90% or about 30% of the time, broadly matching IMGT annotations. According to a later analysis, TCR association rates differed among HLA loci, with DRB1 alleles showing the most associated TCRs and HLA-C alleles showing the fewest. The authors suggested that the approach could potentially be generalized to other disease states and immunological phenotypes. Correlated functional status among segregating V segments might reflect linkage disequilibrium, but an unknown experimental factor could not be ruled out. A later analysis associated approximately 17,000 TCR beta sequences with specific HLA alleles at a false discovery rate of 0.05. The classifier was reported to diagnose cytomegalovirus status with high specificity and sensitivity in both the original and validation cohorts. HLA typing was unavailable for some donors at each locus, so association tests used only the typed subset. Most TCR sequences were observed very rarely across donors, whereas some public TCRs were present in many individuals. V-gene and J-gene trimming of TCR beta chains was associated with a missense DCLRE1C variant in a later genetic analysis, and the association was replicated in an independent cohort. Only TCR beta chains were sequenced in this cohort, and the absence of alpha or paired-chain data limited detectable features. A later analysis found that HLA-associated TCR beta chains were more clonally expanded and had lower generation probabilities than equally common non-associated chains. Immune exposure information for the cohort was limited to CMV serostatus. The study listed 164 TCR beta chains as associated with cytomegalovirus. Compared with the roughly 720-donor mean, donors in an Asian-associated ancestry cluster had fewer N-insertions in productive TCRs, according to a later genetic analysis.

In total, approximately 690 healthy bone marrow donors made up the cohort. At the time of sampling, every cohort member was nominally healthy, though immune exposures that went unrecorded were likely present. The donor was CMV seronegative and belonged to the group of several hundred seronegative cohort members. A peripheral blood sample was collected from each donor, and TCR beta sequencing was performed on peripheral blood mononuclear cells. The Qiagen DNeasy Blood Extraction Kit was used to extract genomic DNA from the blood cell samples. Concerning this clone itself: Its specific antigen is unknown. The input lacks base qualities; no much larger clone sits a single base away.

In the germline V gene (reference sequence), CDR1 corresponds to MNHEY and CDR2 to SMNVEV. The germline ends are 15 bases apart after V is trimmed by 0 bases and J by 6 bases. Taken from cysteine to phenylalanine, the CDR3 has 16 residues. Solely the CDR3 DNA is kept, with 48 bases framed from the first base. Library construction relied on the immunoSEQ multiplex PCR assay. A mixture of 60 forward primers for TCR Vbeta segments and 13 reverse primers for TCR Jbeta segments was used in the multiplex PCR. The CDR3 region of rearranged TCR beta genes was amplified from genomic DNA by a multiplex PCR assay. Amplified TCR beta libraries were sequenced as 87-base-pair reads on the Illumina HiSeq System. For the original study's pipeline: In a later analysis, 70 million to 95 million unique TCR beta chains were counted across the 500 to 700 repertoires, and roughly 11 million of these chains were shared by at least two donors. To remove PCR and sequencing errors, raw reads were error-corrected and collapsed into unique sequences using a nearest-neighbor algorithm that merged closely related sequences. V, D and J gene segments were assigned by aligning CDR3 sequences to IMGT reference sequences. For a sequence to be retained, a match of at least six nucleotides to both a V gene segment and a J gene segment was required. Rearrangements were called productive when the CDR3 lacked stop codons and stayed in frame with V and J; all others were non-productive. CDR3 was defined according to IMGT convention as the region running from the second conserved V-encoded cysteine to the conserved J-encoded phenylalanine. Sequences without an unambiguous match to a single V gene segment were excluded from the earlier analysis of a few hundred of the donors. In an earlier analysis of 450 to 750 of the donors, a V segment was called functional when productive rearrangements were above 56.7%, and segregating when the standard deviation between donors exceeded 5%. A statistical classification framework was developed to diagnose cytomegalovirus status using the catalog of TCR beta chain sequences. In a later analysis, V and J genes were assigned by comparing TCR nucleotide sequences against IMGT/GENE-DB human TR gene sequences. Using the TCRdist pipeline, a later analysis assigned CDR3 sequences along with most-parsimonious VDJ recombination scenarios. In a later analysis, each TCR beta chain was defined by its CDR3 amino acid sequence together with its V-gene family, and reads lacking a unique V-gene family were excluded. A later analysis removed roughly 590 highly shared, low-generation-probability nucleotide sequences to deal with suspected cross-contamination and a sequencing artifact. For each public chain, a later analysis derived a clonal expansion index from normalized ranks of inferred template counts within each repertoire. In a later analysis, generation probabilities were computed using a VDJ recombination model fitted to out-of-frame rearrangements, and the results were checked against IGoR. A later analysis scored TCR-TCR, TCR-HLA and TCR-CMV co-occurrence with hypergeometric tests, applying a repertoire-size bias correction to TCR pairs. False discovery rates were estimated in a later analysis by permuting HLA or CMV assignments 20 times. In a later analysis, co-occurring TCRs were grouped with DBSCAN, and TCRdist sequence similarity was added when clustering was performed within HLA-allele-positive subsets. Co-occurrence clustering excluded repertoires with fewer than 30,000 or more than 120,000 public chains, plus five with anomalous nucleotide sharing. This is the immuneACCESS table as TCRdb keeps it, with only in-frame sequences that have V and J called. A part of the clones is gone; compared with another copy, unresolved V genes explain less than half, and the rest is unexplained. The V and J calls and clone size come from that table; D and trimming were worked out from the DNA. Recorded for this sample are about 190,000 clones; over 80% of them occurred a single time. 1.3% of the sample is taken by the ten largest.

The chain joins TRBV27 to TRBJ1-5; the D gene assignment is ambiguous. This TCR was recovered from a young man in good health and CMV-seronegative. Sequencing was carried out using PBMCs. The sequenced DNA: TGTGCCAGCAGTTTATCGGTGGACGGACTTGGTCAGCCCCAGCATTTT. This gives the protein CASSLSVDGLGQPQHF.